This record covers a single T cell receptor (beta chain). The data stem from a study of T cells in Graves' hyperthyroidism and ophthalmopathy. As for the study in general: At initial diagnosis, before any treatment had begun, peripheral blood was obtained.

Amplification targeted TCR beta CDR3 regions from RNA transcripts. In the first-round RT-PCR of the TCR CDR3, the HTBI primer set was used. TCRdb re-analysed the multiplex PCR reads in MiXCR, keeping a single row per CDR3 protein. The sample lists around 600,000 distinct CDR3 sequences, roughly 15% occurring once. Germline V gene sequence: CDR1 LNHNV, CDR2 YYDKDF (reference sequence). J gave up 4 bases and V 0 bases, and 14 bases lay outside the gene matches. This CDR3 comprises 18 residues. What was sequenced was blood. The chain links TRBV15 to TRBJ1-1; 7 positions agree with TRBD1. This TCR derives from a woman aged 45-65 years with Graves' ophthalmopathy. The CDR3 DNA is TGTGCCACCAGCAGAGATGTAGCCAGGGGGAACTTATTCACTGAAGCTTTCTTT. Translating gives CATSRDVARGNLFTEAFF.